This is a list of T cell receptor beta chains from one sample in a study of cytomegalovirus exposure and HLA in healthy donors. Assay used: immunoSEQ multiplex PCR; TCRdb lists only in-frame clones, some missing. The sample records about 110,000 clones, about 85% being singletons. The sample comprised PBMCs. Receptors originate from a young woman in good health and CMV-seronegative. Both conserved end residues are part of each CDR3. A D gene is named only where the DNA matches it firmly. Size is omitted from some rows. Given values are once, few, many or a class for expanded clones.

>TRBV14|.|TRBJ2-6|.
TGTGCCAGCAGACGACCAGGGGTTTTTGGGGCCAACGTCCTGACTTTC
CASRRPGVFGANVLTF
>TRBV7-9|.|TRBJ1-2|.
TGTGCCAGCAGACCTGGACTGAATTATGGCTACACCTTC
CASRPGLNYGYTF
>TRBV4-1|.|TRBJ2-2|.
TGCGCCAGCAGCCATCTTCTCCGGAACACCGGGGAGCTGTTTTTT
CASSHLLRNTGELFF
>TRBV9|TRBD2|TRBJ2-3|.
TGTGCCAGCAGCGTAGAAGGCGGGGGGGCCACAGATACGCAGTATTTT
CASSVEGGGATDTQYF
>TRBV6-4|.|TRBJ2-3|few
TGTGCCAGCAGTGAGAGACACACAGATACGCAGTATTTT
CASSERHTDTQYF
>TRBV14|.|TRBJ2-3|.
TGTGCCAGCAGCCCCGGAGATACGCAGTATTTT
CASSPGDTQYF
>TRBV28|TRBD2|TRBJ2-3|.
TGTGCCAGCAGTCAGATACTAGCGGGGGCCTTCACAGATACGCAGTATTTT
CASSQILAGAFTDTQYF
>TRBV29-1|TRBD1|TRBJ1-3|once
TGCAGCGTCGACAGCGACAGGGCTGGAAACACCATATATTTT
CSVDSDRAGNTIYF
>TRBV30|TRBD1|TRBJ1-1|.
TGTGCCTGGAGTTTCCCAGGGACAGGGGGCGATCTTGAAGCTTTCTTT
CAWSFPGTGGDLEAFF
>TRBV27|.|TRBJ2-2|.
TGTGCCAGCAGAGCCGGGACACTGAACACCGGGGAGCTGTTTTTT
CASRAGTLNTGELFF
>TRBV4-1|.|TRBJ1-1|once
TGCGCCAGCAGCCAATCAGGGTATGGCACCGGCAGCACTGAAGCTTTCTTT
CASSQSGYGTGSTEAFF
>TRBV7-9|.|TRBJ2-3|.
TGTGCCCTCGAGAAAAGCGGAATCACAGATACGCAGTATTTT
CALEKSGITDTQYF
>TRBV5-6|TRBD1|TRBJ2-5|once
TGTGCCAGCAGCAAGGGGGCCCTTTCCGAGGAAGAGACCCAGTACTTC
CASSKGALSEEETQYF
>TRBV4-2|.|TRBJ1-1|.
TGTGCCAGCAGCCAAGATATGGGAGCGAACACTGAAGCTTTCTTT
CASSQDMGANTEAFF
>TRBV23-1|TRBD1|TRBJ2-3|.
TGCGCCAGCGGATCCGAACAGGGGATAGTCACAGATACGCAGTATTTT
CASGSEQGIVTDTQYF
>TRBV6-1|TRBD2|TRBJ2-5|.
TGTGCCAGCAGGAGACTAGCGGCCCAGGAGACCCAGTACTTC
CASRRLAAQETQYF
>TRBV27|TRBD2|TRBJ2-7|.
TGTGCCAGCAGTTCCCCGACCGGGGGGGCCCTTGGGCAGTACTTC
CASSSPTGGALGQYF
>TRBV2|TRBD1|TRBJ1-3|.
TGTGCCAGCCAAGGGACAGGCCTGAGCTCTGGAAACACCATATATTTT
CASQGTGLSSGNTIYF
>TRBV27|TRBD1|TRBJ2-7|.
TGTGCCAGCAGTTTTACCCATCCGGGACAGGGCGACGAGCAGTACTTC
CASSFTHPGQGDEQYF
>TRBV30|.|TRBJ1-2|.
TGTGCCTGGAGTGGACAGCCTAACTATGGCTACACCTTC
CAWSGQPNYGYTF
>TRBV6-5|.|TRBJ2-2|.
TGTGCCAGCAGTTACTCGCAAAGAGTGAACACCGGGGAGCTGTTTTTT
CASSYSQRVNTGELFF
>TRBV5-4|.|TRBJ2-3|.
TGTGCCAGCAGAGATCGGTGGAGCACAGATACGCAGTATTTT
CASRDRWSTDTQYF
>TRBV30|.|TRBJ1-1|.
TGTGCCTGGAGTGGGACTCGGAACACTGAAGCTTTCTTT
CAWSGTRNTEAFF
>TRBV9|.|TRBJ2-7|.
TGTGCCAGCAGCGACGACCCCGGGACTCGCTGGGGCGAGCAGTACTTC
CASSDDPGTRWGEQYF
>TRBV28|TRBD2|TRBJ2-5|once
TGTGCCAGCAAGGTCGGGGGGGCGTTGGAGACCCAGTACTTC
CASKVGGALETQYF
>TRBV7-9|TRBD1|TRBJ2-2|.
TGTGCCAGCAGCCCAGAAACCGACAGGGAACTAAACACCGGGGAGCTGTTTTTT
CASSPETDRELNTGELFF
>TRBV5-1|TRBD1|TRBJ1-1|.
TGCGCCAGCAGCTTGGTCTACAGGGGGCTGAACACTGAAGCTTTCTTT
CASSLVYRGLNTEAFF
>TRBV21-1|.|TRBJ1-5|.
TGTGCCAGCAGCCCCAAGGACGGAGGTAGCAATCAGCCCCAGCATTTT
CASSPKDGGSNQPQHF
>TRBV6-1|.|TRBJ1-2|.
TGTGCCAGCGGAATGGGCGACTATGGCTACACCTTC
CASGMGDYGYTF
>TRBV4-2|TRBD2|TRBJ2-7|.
TGTGCCAGCAGCCAAGATGGCGCGGGGGAGTACTACTTC
CASSQDGAGEYYF
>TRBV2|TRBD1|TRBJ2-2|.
TGTGCCAGCAGGGTAGGACAGGGGGCCACCGGGGAGCTGTTTTTT
CASRVGQGATGELFF
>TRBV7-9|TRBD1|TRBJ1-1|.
TGTGCCAGCAGCCCCGACAGGGGTCCATTGAACACTGAAGCTTTCTTT
CASSPDRGPLNTEAFF
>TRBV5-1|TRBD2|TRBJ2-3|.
TGCGCCAGCAGCTTAGGGAATAGCGGGGGGAGCACAGATACGCAGTATTTT
CASSLGNSGGSTDTQYF
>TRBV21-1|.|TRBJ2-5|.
TGTGCCAGCAGCGATTCTCCGGGGGACCAAGAGACCCAGTACTTC
CASSDSPGDQETQYF
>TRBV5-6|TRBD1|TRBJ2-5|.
TGTGCCAGCAGCTTTGGGACAGGGGCGCCCGATCAAGAGACCCAGTACTTC
CASSFGTGAPDQETQYF
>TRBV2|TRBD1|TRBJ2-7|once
TGTGCCAGCAGGGGACAGTCCTACGAGCAGTACTTC
CASRGQSYEQYF
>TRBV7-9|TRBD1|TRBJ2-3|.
TGTGCCAGCAGCCGACAGGGGGAGGGCACAGATACGCAGTATTTT
CASSRQGEGTDTQYF
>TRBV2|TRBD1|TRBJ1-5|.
TGTGCCAGCGGGGGACAGGGGTTCAATCAGCCCCAGCATTTT
CASGGQGFNQPQHF
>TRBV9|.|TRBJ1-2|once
TGTGCCAGCAGAGTCTCCGGGACTGGTAACTATGGCTACACCTTC
CASRVSGTGNYGYTF
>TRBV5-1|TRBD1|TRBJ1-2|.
TGCGCCAGCCGAGGGGGACAGGGGATGAGCGACTATGGCTACACCTTC
CASRGGQGMSDYGYTF
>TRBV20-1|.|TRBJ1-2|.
TGCAGTGTAGAGTATGGCTACACCTTC
CSVEYGYTF
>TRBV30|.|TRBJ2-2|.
TGTGCCTGGAGTACCTCCCAAAGTAGCACCGGGGAGCTGTTTTTT
CAWSTSQSSTGELFF
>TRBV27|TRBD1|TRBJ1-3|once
TGTGCCAGCAGTTCCAGGGGGGGAAACACCATATATTTT
CASSSRGGNTIYF
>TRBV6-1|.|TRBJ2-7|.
TGTGCCAGCAGTGGACGACAGCTCTCCTACGAGCAGTACTTC
CASSGRQLSYEQYF
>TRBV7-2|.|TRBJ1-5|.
TGTGCCAGCAGCCTATCTTATCAGCCCCAGCATTTT
CASSLSYQPQHF
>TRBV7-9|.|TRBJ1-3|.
TGTGCCAGCAGCTTAACAGGGTCAGGAAACACCATATATTTT
CASSLTGSGNTIYF
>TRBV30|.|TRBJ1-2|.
TGTGCCTGGAGTATGGACACCAACTATGGCTACACCTTC
CAWSMDTNYGYTF
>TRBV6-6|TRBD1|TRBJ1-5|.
TGTGCCAGCAGGAGACAGGGAAGCAATCAGCCCCAGCATTTT
CASRRQGSNQPQHF
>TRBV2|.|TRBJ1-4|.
TGTGCCAGCAGTAAAGAGGCGGGGTCTAATGAAAAACTGTTTTTT
CASSKEAGSNEKLFF